This TCR beta chain was retrieved from a study of blood T cell repertoires in COVID-19. Study at large: Recovery meant two consecutive negative NP/OP PCR tests, professional clearance, or resolved symptoms. Material from acute and convalescent COVID-19 was sourced from the United States, Italy and Spain.

Individuals drawn from about 26 US areas were about 18 to 95 years old. Original handling: Amplification with reference gene primers provided the estimates of nucleated cell counts. Produced via immunoSEQ multiplex PCR; TCRdb's table is partial and in-frame only. That table supplies the V and J calls and clone size; D and trimming were determined from the DNA. The table has 200,000 to 250,000 clones, 85% to 90% seen once. This CDR3 comprises 20 residues. The germline V gene encodes CDR1 MGHRA and CDR2 YSYEKL. Trimming cost V 2 bases and J 5 bases; bases outside gene matches: 17. Specimen: PBMCs or T cells enriched from blood (not recorded which). The receptor was isolated from a woman aged 45-65 years in a cohort exposed to, infected with or recovered from COVID-19 (not recorded which). This chain uses TRBV4-1 with TRBJ2-3, with TRBD2 matching 12 bases. The CDR3 DNA sequence: TGCGCCAGCAGCCAAACTCAGCCGCCATGGACTAGCGGGGAAAGAGATACGCAGTATTTT. It specifies CASSQTQPPWTSGERDTQYF.